This T cell receptor beta chain was sequenced for a study of T cells expressing NK-cell markers. Findings of the study overall: As a fraction of CD8+ T cells, dominant NKG2C+ clonotypes reached roughly 1.0-7.5% in six or seven donors. Nothing established the HCMV specificity of expanded NKG2C+ T cell clones.

This CDR3 is 13 amino acids long. Per the germline V gene, CDR1 is SQVTM and CDR2 is ANQGSEA. As for this clonotype: Its matching antigen is unknown.

Reanalyzing the 5' RACE reads, TCRdb keeps one entry per CDR3 protein, without DNA. The table for this sample gives about 390,000 distinct CDR3 sequences. The chain links TRBV29-1 to TRBJ2-1. Sequencing was carried out using blood T cells: a sorted CD56 or NKG2C T cell subset, CD4+ or CD8+ T cells, or bulk PBMC T cells (not recorded which). The sequence derives from a woman aged 45 to 65 in good health. CDR3 loop: CSVEAEAYNEQFF.